This T cell receptor beta chain appears in the sequencing data of a study of blood T cell repertoires in COVID-19. Profiled with immunoSEQ multiplex PCR; TCRdb holds only in-frame clones, not every one. The data hold roughly 33,000 clones, with 90% observed a single time. Germline V CDR1 and CDR2: GTSNPN, SVGIG (reference sequence). The CDR3 is made up of 14 amino acids. Trimming pared 4 bases from V and 3 bases from J, leaving 16 bases between. Sequences were obtained from peripheral blood. This rearrangement joins TRBV30 to TRBJ2-7; maybe TRBD1 (8 bases). This receptor was taken from a human donor in a cohort sampled during active COVID-19. Here the CDR3 DNA reads TGTGCCTGGAAGGGGGGGACAGGTGTCTACGAGCAGTACTTC. Encoded protein: CAWKGGTGVYEQYF.